Following are 27 T cell receptor beta chains from one sample sequenced in a study of Tregs in tolerant kidney transplant recipients. Related graft donors supplied nonmyeloablative bone marrow transplants, and mixed chimerism was transient. Using immunoSEQ multiplex PCR, the repertoire was profiled, and TCRdb retains in-frame clones only, with some absent. Its table lists 14,000 or so clones. The sequences come from CD8+ T cells from blood (PBMCs), collected 6 months after the transplant. These receptors came from a human patient who received a combined kidney and bone marrow transplant. Some of the T cells might come from the graft donor.

Remarks on this clone: The read ends 3 residues shy of where the CDR3 ends; the end is completed using the germline J gene. The chain is built from TRBV7-9 and TRBJ2-7; tentative D call: TRBD2 (6 bases). V lost 2 bases and J 3 bases, leaving 14 bases between the germline ends. The V gene's germline CDR1 is SEHNR and CDR2 FQNEAQ (reference sequence). This CDR3 comprises 15 residues. The CDR3 loop reads CASSLLLGGGYEQYF. Incomplete CDR3 DNA: TGTGCCAGCAGCTTATTATTGGGGGGTGGCTACGAG. The full variable domain, in which reference TRBV7-9 and TRBJ2-7 provide the parts outside the CDR3, is DTGVSQNPRHKITKRGQNVTFRCDPISEHNRLYWYRQTLGQGPEFLTYFQNEAQLEKSRLLSDRFSAERPKGSFSTLEIQRTEQGDSAMYLCASSLLLGGGYEQYFGPGTRLTVT.

Details on this clone: Read data end 3 residues before the CDR3 end; the end is taken from the germline J gene. The chain combines TRBV28 with TRBJ1-2, with TRBD1 identical over 8 bases. V was pared by 2 bases and J by 7 bases, with 3 bases of the junction left unmatched. This CDR3 has 13 amino acids. Looked up from germline, CDR1 is MDHEN and CDR2 is SYDVKM. CDR3 DNA, as far as it was read: TGTGCCAGCAGTTTACAGGGGGCCCGTGGC. Amino acids: CASSLQGARG. The whole CDR3 reads CASSLQGARGYTF.

Turning to this clone: The read ends 3 residues before the CDR3 terminus; that terminus is restored from the germline J gene. J is TRBJ2-4 and V is TRBV7-9, with D tentatively TRBD1 or TRBD2 (6 bases each). The CDR3 covers 12 residues. Germline V lookup: CDR1 SEHNR, CDR2 FQNEAQ (reference sequence). The CDR3 spells CALIPGEDGQYF. Incomplete CDR3 DNA: TGTGCCCTTATACCAGGGGAGGATGGT.

With regard to this clone: Sequencing ends 3 residues short of the CDR3 end; the germline J gene provides the rest. This chain connects TRBV29-1 to TRBJ2-5; the D gene is possibly TRBD2 (7 bases). V dropped 5 bases and J dropped 3 bases, with 16 bases sitting between them. The CDR3 is made up of 14 amino acids. The germline V gene has CDR1 SQVTM and CDR2 ANQGSEA. The sequenced CDR3 bases are TGCAGCGTTACTGGGGGGGCTGCAAAAGAGACC. Translation: CSVTGGAAKET. The complete CDR3 protein is CSVTGGAAKETQYF.

As concerns this clone: The read ends 3 residues early relative to the CDR3; the germline J gene fills the gap. The V gene is TRBV7-9, the J gene TRBJ1-2, with 7 bases matching TRBD1. The germline gives CDR1 SEHNR, CDR2 FQNEAQ (reference sequence). The CDR3 contains 15 residues. The CDR3 reads CAGGKPGQPSYDYTF. Incomplete CDR3 DNA: TGTGCCGGGGGAAAACCGGGACAGCCTTCCTACGAC.

Worth noting for this clone: The missing CDR3 end, 3 residues past where the read stops, is filled in from the germline J gene. The chain recombines TRBV11-2 with TRBJ1-2, with 9 nucleotides matching TRBD1. Germline CDR1 is SGHAT and CDR2 is FQNNGV. The V segment lost 1 base and the J segment 3 bases; nucleotides outside the gene matches: 0. The CDR3 has 14 amino acids. CDR3 sequence: CASSLGQGDYGYTF. The covered CDR3 bases are TGTGCCAGCAGCTTAGGACAGGGGGACTATGGC. Full variable domain (remainder filled in from reference TRBV11-2 and TRBJ1-2): EAGVAQSPRYKIIEKRQSVAFWCNPISGHATLYWYQQILGQGPKLLIQFQNNGVVDDSQLPKDRFSAERLKGVDSTLKIQPAKLEDSAVYLCASSLGQGDYGYTFGSGTRLTVV.

Regarding this clone: The read gets to within 3 residues of the CDR3 end, and the germline J gene fills in the rest. This chain connects TRBV19 to TRBJ2-7; 11 nucleotides line up with TRBD1. Germline lookup yields CDR1 LNHDA and CDR2 SQIVND (reference sequence). V trimming: 5 bases; J trimming: 2 bases; junction bases outside the gene matches: 5. This CDR3 is 15 amino acids long. Partial CDR3 DNA: TGTGCCAGTAGTTCCGGGACAGGGGGAACCTACGAG. This encodes CASSSGTGGTYE. From start to end, the CDR3 is CASSSGTGGTYEQYF.

This clone is identified as large from frequency. The CDR3 end is not reached by the read, which stops 3 residues before it; the germline J gene fills it in. This chain connects TRBV19 to TRBJ1-6; D ambiguous. Deletions cut 1 base from V and 9 bases from J, with 10 bases between. The germline CDR1 and CDR2 sequences are LNHDA and SQIVND (reference sequence). The CDR3 sequence is 14 residues long. CDR3 DNA, as far as it was read: TGTGCCAGTAGTATAGCCACCGCGGGTTCACCC. Amino acid sequence: CASSIATAGSP. The full CDR3 sequence reads CASSIATAGSPLHF.

As regards this clone: Read data end 3 residues before the CDR3 end; the end is taken from the germline J gene. The chain uses TRBV7-6 and TRBJ2-7; D is possibly TRBD1 or TRBD2 (5 bases each). The germline gives CDR1 SGHVS, CDR2 FNYEAQ. Trimming removed 1 base from V and 6 bases from J, with 7 bases in between. This CDR3 is built from 12 residues. This CDR3 reads CASSLGGVEQYF. The DNA read from the CDR3 is TGTGCCAGCAGCTTAGGAGGGGTCGAG.

As for this clone: The read halts 3 residues ahead of the CDR3 end, with the missing end drawn from the germline J gene. The genes are TRBV10-2 and TRBJ2-1, with D tentatively TRBD1 (5 bases). V was shortened by 2 bases and J by 1 base, with 6 bases between the two germline ends. Germline loops: CDR1 WSHSY, CDR2 SAAADI. The CDR3 length is 14 residues. The CDR3: CASSEPGSYNEQFF. CDR3 DNA, as far as it was read: TGCGCCAGCAGTGAGCCAGGGTCCTACAATGAG.

About this clone: The read ends 3 residues before the CDR3 terminus; that terminus is restored from the germline J gene. The rearrangement links TRBV7-6 to TRBJ2-7; 7 bases fit TRBD1. J gave up 2 bases and V 0 bases, and 1 base lay outside the gene matches. Germline assignment: CDR1 SGHVS and CDR2 FNYEAQ. The CDR3 has 14 residues. Partial CDR3 DNA: TGTGCCAGCAGCTTAGCGACAGGGCCCTACGAG. Amino acid sequence: CASSLATGPYE. The entire CDR3 sequence reads CASSLATGPYEQYF.

Worth noting for this clone: The read ends 3 residues shy of where the CDR3 ends; the end is completed using the germline J gene. The rearrangement uses TRBV5-5 and TRBJ2-7, with TRBD1 matching 10 bases. The CDR3 covers 14 residues. V was clipped by 5 bases and J by 6 bases; unmatched bases: 8. The germline V gene encodes CDR1 SGHKS and CDR2 YYEKEE (reference sequence). CDR3 bases read: TGTGCCAGCAGTTTTGGGACAGGGGAAGCCGAG. Protein product: CASSFGTGEAE. The entire CDR3 reads CASSFGTGEAEQYF.

Comment on this clone: The DNA ends 3 residues before the CDR3 does, and the rest of the CDR3 is filled in from the germline J gene. V gene TRBV7-6 combines with J gene TRBJ2-7; no reliable D call. Germline CDR1 SGHVS, CDR2 FNYEAQ. The CDR3 has 14 residues. The V gene lost 2 bases and the J gene lost 0 bases, with 8 bases spanning the gap. The CDR3 here is CASSLSTASYEQYF. The covered CDR3 bases are TGTGCCAGCAGCTTAAGTACAGCCTCCTACGAG.

Comment on this clone: Read sequence stops 3 residues before the CDR3 end, and the germline J gene provides the missing end. The chain recombines TRBV6-1 with TRBJ2-3; 14 bases are shared with TRBD2. The ends lost 4 bases at V and 6 bases at J; junction bases unmatched: 6. CDR1 is MNHNS and CDR2 is SASEGT in the germline V gene. This CDR3 has 16 residues. The CDR3 protein is CASSAQGLAGVDTQYF. CDR3 DNA, as far as it was read: TGTGCCAGCAGTGCGCAGGGACTAGCGGGAGTGGATACG.

A word on this clone: The read ends 3 residues shy of where the CDR3 ends; the end is completed using the germline J gene. The V gene is TRBV19, the J gene TRBJ1-6; a possible D gene is TRBD1 (5 bases). The V gene's germline CDR1 is LNHDA and CDR2 SQIVND (reference sequence). V was cut by 1 base and J by 9 bases, with 13 bases left in between. The CDR3 contains 15 residues. The CDR3 sequence: CASSIGGQGTSPLHF. The part of the CDR3 DNA that was read is TGTGCCAGTAGTATAGGAGGGCAGGGAACTTCACCC. The whole variable domain, filled in from reference TRBV19 and TRBJ1-6, reads DGGITQSPKYLFRKEGQNVTLSCEQNLNHDAMYWYRQDPGQGLRLIYYSQIVNDFQKGDIAEGYSVSREKKESFPLTVTSAQKNPTAFYLCASSIGGQGTSPLHFGNGTRLTVT.

Of note for this clone: With the read ending 3 residues before the CDR3 end, the germline J gene is used to fill in that end. The genes are TRBV19 and TRBJ1-5; 9 bases are shared with TRBD1. Trimming cost V 5 bases and J 5 bases; bases outside gene matches: 4. The CDR3 is made up of 14 amino acids. CDR1 LNHDA and CDR2 SQIVND come from the germline V gene (reference sequence). CDR3 sequence: CASSVWTGDQPQHF. The covered CDR3 bases are TGTGCCAGTAGTGTCTGGACAGGGGATCAGCCC.

In the case of this clone: The CDR3 is cut off 3 residues early in the read; its end comes from the germline J gene. J is TRBJ1-1 and V is TRBV13; 8 positions agree with TRBD1. The CDR3 loop spans 12 amino acids. Germline CDR1 is PRHDT and CDR2 is FYEKMQ (reference sequence). The CDR3 protein is CASSLDRVEAFF. The sequenced CDR3 bases are TGTGCCAGCAGCTTGGACAGGGTAGAA.

Turning to this clone: With the read ending 3 residues before the CDR3 end, the germline J gene is used to fill in that end. This rearrangement joins TRBV7-6 to TRBJ1-2, with 9 bases that match TRBD1. Germline V gene sequence: CDR1 SGHVS, CDR2 FNYEAQ. The CDR3 runs 16 residues. The CDR3 region is CASSPGQGYRTDTYTF. The CDR3 bases that were read are TGTGCCAGCAGCCCTGGACAGGGGTATCGCACAGATACC.

Concerning this clone: The read ends 3 residues shy of where the CDR3 ends; the end is completed using the germline J gene. Other nucleotide sequences in the sample specify the same CDR3. The gene calls are TRBV10-2 and TRBJ2-7; perhaps TRBD1 as D (6 bases). CDR1 and CDR2 from the germline V gene are WSHSY and SAAADI. V lost 6 bases, J lost 3 bases, and 18 bases lay in between. This CDR3 contains 15 residues. The part of the CDR3 DNA that was read is TGCGCCAGCAGCCCAATCCTTGGACAGTTCTACGAG. Translation gives CASSPILGQFYE. The entire CDR3 protein is CASSPILGQFYEQYF.

Regarding this clone: The sequence runs out 3 residues before the end of the CDR3; the remainder is reconstructed from the germline J gene. This chain connects TRBV10-3 to TRBJ2-5, with 7 bases lining up with TRBD1. Trimming cost V 6 bases and J 1 base; bases outside gene matches: 8. CDR1 is ENHRY and CDR2 is SYGVKD in the germline V gene. There are 15 residues in the CDR3. CDR3: CAIRGDRASQETQYF. The sequenced CDR3 bases are TGTGCCATCAGGGGCGACAGGGCTAGCCAAGAGACC.

As regards this clone: The DNA ends 3 residues before the CDR3 does, and the rest of the CDR3 is filled in from the germline J gene. The chain joins TRBV9 to TRBJ2-1, with 10 bases matching TRBD1. This CDR3 spans 15 amino acids. Looked up from germline, CDR1 is SGDLS and CDR2 is YYNGEE. With V trimmed by 0 bases and J by 8 bases, 5 bases remained unmatched. The CDR3 bases that were read are TGTGCCAGCAGCGTAGGGGCGGGACAGGGGTATGAG. As protein: CASSVGAGQGYE. The CDR3 reads in full as CASSVGAGQGYEQFF.

Concerning this clone itself: Read data end 3 residues before the CDR3 end; the end is taken from the germline J gene. The rearrangement joins TRBV28 to TRBJ2-7; 7 bases are a match to TRBD1. V gave up 3 bases and J gave up 2 bases; unmatched junction bases: 4. CDR1 and CDR2 (germline): MDHEN, SYDVKM. CDR3 size: 14 residues. The covered CDR3 bases are TGTGCCAGCAGTTTGGTCGACAGGGCCTACGAG. Its translation is CASSLVDRAYE. The full CDR3 protein is CASSLVDRAYEQYF.

A note on this clone: The read ends 3 residues before the CDR3 terminus; that terminus is restored from the germline J gene. The chain combines TRBV5-1 with TRBJ1-5, with D hard to call. Germline CDR1 is SGHRS and CDR2 is YFSETQ. The CDR3 is 13 amino acids. The V end was cut by 0 bases, the J end by 6 bases, with 7 bases between. CDR3: CASSLVGGQPQHF. CDR3 DNA (partial): TGCGCCAGCAGCTTGGTTGGCGGTCAGCCC.

Concerning this clone itself: The CDR3 end is not reached by the read, which stops 3 residues before it; the germline J gene fills it in. The rearrangement links TRBV23-1 to TRBJ2-7, with a tentative D call TRBD1 (6 bases). TRBV23-1 is an ORF, and what it does is uncertain. V was clipped by 8 bases and J by 5 bases, with 13 bases between them. This CDR3 contains 12 residues. The CDR3 spells CASVQGEDEQYF. Incomplete CDR3 DNA: TGCGCCAGCGTACAGGGTGAAGACGAG.

Remarks on this clone: The missing CDR3 end, 3 residues past where the read stops, is filled in from the germline J gene. This rearrangement joins TRBV7-8 to TRBJ1-4; maybe TRBD1 (5 bases). The CDR3 loop spans 17 amino acids. Germline V gives CDR1 SGHVS, CDR2 FQNEAQ. The CDR3 DNA, read in part, is TGTGCCAGCAGCTTAGGTATTCTCGGTTCTGGGGCCAACGTA. Its protein product is CASSLGILGSGANV. The full CDR3 protein is CASSLGILGSGANVLFF. Full variable domain (missing parts from reference TRBV7-8 and TRBJ1-4): GAGVSQSPRYKVAKRGQDVALRCDPISGHVSLFWYQQALGQGPEFLTYFQNEAQLDKSGLPSDRFFAERPEGSVSTLKIQRTQQEDSAVYLCASSLGILGSGANVLFFGSGTQLSVL.

A word on this clone: The read terminates 3 residues before the CDR3 end, so the remaining end is supplied by the germline J gene. The chain joins TRBV19 to TRBJ1-5; D unclear. The CDR3 loop spans 14 amino acids. From germline, CDR1 is LNHDA and CDR2 SQIVND (reference sequence). V lost 10 bases to trimming and J lost 3 bases, with 16 bases between them. The sequenced part of the CDR3 DNA is TGTGCCACCTCCTTTACAGTGATCAATCAGCCC. Translated: CATSFTVINQP. The CDR3 as a whole reads CATSFTVINQPQHF.

Remarks on this clone: The sequence runs out 3 residues before the end of the CDR3; the remainder is reconstructed from the germline J gene. The rearrangement links TRBV20-1 to TRBJ2-1, with 12 nucleotides matching TRBD2. Germline lookup yields CDR1 DFQATT and CDR2 SNEGSKA (reference sequence). The J segment lost 4 bases and the V segment lost 6 bases, leaving 7 bases of the junction unmatched. This CDR3 is 15 amino acids long. Incomplete CDR3 DNA: TGCAGTGCAAAACCCCTAGCGGGAGGGTACAATGAG. Protein product: CSAKPLAGGYNE. The whole CDR3 sequence is CSAKPLAGGYNEQFF.